The present entry profiles one TCR beta chain with its context. The antigen remains undetermined. The V gene's germline CDR1 is LGHNA and CDR2 YSLEER. This CDR3 has 19 amino acids. Deletions cut 1 base from V and 7 bases from J, with 23 bases between. The data originate from a study of blood T cells in healthy people across ages. Study-level findings and limits: Estimated diversity that came from one million T cells was considered an underestimate.

Then a second PCR, running roughly 7 to 11 cycles, was carried out with a sample-barcoded 5' primer and a J-beta primer mix. TCRdb passed the 5' RACE reads through MiXCR, listing each CDR3 protein once. The sample has 1.5 million to 2 million distinct CDR3 sequences; around 48% are singletons. The TCR was taken from a woman in her 40s in good health. Sequenced material: blood. The chain couples TRBV4-3 to TRBJ1-6; possibly TRBD1 for D (6 bases). DNA of the CDR3: TGCGCCAGCAGCCAAGTTGGGTTAACACAGGGAAGTAGGAATTCACCCCTCCACTTT. It is translated as CASSQVGLTQGSRNSPLHF.